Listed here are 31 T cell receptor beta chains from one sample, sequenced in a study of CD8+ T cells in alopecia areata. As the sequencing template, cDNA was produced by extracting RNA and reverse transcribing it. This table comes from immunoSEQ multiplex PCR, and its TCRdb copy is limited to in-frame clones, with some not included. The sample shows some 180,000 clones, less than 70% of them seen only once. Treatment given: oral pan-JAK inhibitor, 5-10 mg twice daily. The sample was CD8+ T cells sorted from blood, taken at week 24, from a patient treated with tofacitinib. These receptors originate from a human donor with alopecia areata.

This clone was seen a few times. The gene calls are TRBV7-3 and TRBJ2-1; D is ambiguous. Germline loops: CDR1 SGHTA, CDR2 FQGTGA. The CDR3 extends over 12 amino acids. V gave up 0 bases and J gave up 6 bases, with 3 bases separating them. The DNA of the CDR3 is TGTGCCAGCAGCTTAACGCTCAATGAGCAGTTCTTC. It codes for CASSLTLNEQFF.

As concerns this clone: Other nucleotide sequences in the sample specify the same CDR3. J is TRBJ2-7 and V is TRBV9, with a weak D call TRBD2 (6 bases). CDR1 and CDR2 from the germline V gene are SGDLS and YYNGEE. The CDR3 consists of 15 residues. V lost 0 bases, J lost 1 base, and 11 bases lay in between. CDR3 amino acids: CASSVAAGGSYEQYF. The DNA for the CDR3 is TGTGCCAGCAGCGTAGCTGCCGGGGGTTCCTACGAGCAGTACTTC.

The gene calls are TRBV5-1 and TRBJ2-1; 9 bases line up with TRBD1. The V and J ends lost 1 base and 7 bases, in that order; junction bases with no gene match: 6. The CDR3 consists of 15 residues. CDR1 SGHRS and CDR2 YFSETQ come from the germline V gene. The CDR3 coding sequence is TGCGCCAGCAGCTTGAGGGGACAGGGTTGGAATGAGCAGTTCTTC. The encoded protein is CASSLRGQGWNEQFF.

The CDR3 is CASSWTHRREAFF. DNA of the CDR3: TGTGCCAGCAGCTGGACCCACCGCCGGGAAGCTTTCTTT. J is TRBJ1-1 and V is TRBV11-2; D gene uncertain. This CDR3 contains 13 residues. V was pared by 4 bases and J by 8 bases, with 14 bases between. CDR1 and CDR2 from the germline V gene are SGHAT and FQNNGV.

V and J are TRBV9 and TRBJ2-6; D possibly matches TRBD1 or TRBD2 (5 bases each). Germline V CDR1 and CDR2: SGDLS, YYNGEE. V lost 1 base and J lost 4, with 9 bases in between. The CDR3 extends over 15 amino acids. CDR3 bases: TGTGCCAGCAGCGTATCAGGGAGAGGGGCCAACGTCCTGACTTTC. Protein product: CASSVSGRGANVLTF.

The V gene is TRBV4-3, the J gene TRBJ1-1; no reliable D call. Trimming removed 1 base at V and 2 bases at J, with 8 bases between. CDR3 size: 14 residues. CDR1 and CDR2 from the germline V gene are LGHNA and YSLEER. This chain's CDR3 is CASSQGLINTEAFF. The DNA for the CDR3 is TGCGCCAGCAGCCAAGGGCTGATTAACACTGAAGCTTTCTTT.

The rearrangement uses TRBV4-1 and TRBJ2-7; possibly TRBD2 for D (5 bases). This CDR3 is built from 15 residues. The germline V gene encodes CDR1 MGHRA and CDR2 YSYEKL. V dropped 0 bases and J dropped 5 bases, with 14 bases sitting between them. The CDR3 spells CASSQENARVDEQYF. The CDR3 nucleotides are TGCGCCAGCAGCCAAGAGAATGCGAGGGTAGACGAGCAGTACTTC.

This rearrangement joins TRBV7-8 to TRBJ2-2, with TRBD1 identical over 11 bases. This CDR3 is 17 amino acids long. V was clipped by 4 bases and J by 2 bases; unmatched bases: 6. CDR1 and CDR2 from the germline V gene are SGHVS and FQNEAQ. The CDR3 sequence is CASSYFGTGGNTGELFF. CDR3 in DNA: TGTGCCAGCAGCTACTTTGGGACAGGGGGAAACACCGGGGAGCTGTTTTTT.

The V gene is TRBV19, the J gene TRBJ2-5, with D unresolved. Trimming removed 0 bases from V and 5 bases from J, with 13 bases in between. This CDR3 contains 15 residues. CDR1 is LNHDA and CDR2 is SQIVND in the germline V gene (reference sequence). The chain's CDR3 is CASSIDRSSFETQYF. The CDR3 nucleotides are TGTGCCAGTAGTATAGATCGGAGCAGTTTTGAGACCCAGTACTTC.

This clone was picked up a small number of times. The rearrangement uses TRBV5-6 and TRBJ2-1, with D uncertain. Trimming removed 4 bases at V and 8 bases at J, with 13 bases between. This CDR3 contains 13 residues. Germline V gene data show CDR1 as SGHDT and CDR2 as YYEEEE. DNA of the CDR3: TGTGCCAGCAGCCCTAATACATTCCATGAGCAGTTCTTC. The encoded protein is CASSPNTFHEQFF.

The DNA for the CDR3 is TGTGCCAGCAGCCAAGACACCTACGAGCAGTACTTC. Amino acid sequence: CASSQDTYEQYF. This chain links TRBV14 with TRBJ2-7; D call uncertain. The germline CDR1 and CDR2 sequences are SGHDN and FVKESK. The length of the CDR3 is 12 residues. V dropped 0 bases and J dropped 2 bases, with 2 bases sitting between them.

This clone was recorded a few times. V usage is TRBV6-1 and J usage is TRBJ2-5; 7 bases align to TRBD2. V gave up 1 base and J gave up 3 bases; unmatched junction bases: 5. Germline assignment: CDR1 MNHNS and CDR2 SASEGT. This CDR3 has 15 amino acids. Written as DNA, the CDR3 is TGTGCCAGCAGTGAAGTCCCAGCGGGGAAAGAGACCCAGTACTTC. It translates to CASSEVPAGKETQYF.

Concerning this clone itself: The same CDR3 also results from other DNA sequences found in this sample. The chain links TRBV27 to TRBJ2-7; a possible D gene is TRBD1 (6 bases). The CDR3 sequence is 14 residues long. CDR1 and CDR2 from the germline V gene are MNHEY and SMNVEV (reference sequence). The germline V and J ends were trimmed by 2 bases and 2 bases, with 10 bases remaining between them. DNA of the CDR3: TGTGCCAGCAGTTTAGGGCAGGGGCCCTACGAGCAGTACTTC. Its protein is CASSLGQGPYEQYF.

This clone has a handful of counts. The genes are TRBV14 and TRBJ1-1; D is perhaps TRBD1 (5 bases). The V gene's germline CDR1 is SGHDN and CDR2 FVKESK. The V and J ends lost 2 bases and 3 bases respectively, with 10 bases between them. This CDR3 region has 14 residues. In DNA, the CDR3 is TGTGCCAGCAGCCAACAGGGTTGGTACACTGAAGCTTTCTTT. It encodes CASSQQGWYTEAFF. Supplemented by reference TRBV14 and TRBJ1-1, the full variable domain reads EAGVTQFPSHSVIEKGQTVTLRCDPISGHDNLYWYRRVMGKEIKFLLHFVKESKQDESGMPNNRFLAERTGGTYSTLKVQPAELEDSGVYFCASSQQGWYTEAFFGQGTRLTVV.

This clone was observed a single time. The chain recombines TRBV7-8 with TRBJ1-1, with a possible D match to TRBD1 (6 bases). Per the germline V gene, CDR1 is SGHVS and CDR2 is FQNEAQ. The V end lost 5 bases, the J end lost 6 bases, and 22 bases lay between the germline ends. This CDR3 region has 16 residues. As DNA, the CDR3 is TGTGCCAGCAGCCCCTTGGCTGGACAGCGTAGCGCTGAAGCTTTCTTT. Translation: CASSPLAGQRSAEAFF.

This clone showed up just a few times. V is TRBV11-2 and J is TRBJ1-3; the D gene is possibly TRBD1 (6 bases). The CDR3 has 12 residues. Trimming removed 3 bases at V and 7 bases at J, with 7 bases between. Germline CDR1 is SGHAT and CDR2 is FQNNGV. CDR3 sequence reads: CASSLTGNTIYF. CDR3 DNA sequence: TGTGCCAGCAGCTTGACAGGCAACACCATATATTTT.

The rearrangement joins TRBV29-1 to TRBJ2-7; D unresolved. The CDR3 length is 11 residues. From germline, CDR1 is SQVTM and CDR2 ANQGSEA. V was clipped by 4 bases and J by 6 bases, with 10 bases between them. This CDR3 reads CSVVAQTEQYF. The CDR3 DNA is TGCAGCGTTGTAGCACAAACCGAGCAGTACTTC.

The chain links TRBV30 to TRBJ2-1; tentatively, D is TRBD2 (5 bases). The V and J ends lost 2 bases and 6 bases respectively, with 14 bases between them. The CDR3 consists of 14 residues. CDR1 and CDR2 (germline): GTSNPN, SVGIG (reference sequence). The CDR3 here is CAWSPTGKTNEQFF. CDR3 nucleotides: TGTGCCTGGAGTCCAACGGGGAAGACCAATGAGCAGTTCTTC.

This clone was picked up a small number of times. The CDR3, as DNA: TGCGCCAGCAGTCAATCCGGGTCTCAGAACTATGGCTACACCTTC. As protein: CASSQSGSQNYGYTF. The rearrangement links TRBV23-1 to TRBJ1-2; no firm D call. TRBV23-1 is reported as an ORF; its role is uncertain. Trimming left V 0 bases short and J 2 bases short, with 10 bases between. CDR3 size: 15 residues.

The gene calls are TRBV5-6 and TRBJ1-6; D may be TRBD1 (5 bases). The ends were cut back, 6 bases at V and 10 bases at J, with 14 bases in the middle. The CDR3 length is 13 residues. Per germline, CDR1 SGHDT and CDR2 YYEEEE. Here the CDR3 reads CASNTGSYSPLHF. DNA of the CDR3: TGTGCCAGCAACACAGGTTCATACTCACCCCTCCACTTT.

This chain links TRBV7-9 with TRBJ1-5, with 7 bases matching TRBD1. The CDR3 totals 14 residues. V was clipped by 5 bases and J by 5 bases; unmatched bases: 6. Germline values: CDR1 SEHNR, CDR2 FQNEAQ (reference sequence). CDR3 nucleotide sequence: TGTGCCAGCAGCCCGACAGGGACGTATCAGCCCCAGCATTTT. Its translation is CASSPTGTYQPQHF.

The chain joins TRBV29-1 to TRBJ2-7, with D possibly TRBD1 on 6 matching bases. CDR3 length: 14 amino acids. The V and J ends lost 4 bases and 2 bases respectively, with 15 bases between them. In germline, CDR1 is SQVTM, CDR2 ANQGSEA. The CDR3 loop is CSVAQGSFPYEQYF. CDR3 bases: TGCAGCGTTGCACAGGGTAGTTTCCCCTACGAGCAGTACTTC.

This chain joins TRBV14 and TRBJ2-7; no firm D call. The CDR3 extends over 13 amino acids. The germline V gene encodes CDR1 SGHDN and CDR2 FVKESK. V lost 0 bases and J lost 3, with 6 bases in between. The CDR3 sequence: CASSQEGYYEQYF. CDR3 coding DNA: TGTGCCAGCAGCCAAGAAGGGTACTACGAGCAGTACTTC.

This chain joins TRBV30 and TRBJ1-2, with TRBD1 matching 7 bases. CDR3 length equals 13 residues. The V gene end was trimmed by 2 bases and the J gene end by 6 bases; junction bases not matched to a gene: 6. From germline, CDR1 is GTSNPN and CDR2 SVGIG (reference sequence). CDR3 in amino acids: CAWSTDRRDGYTF. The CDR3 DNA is TGTGCCTGGAGTACGGACAGGAGGGATGGCTACACCTTC.

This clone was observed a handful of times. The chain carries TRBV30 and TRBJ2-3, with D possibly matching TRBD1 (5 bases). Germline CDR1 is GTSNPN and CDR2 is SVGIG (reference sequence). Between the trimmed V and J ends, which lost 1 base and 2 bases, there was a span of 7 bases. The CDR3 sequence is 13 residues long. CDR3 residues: CAWSGGHTDTQYF. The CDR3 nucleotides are TGTGCCTGGAGTGGGGGCCACACAGATACGCAGTATTTT.

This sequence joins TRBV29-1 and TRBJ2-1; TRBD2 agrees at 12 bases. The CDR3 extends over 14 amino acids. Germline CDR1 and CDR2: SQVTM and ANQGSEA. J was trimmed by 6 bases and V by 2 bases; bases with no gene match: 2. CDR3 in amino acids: CSVELAGGLNEQFF. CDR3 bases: TGCAGCGTTGAACTAGCGGGGGGGCTCAATGAGCAGTTCTTC.

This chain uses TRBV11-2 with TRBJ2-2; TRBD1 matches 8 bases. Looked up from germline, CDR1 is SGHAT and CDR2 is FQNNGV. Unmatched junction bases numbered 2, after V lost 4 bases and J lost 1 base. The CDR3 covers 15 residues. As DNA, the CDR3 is TGTGCCAGCAGCTCAGGGACAGGGAACACCGGGGAGCTGTTTTTT. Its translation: CASSSGTGNTGELFF.

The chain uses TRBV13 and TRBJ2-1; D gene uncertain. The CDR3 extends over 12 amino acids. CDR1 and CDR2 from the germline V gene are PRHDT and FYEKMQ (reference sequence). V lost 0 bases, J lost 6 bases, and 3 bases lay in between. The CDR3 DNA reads TGTGCCAGCAGCTTAGGAGGCAATGAGCAGTTCTTC. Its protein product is CASSLGGNEQFF.

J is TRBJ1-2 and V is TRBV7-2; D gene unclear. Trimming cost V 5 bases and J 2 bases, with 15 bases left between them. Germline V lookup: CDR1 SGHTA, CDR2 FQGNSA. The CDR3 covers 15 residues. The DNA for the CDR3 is TGTGCCAGCAGCGAAAGCGTGTCAGACAACTATGGCTACACCTTC. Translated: CASSESVSDNYGYTF.

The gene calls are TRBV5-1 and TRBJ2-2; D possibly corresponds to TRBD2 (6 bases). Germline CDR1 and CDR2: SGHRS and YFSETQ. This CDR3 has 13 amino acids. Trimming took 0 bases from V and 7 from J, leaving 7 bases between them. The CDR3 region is CASSLDSGGELFF. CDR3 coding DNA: TGCGCCAGCAGCTTGGATAGCGGCGGGGAGCTGTTTTTT.

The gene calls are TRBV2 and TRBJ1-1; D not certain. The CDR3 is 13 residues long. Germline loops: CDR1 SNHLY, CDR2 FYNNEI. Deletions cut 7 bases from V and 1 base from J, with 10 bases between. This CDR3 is CASMAGPNTEAFF. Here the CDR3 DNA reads TGTGCCAGCATGGCCGGACCGAACACTGAAGCTTTCTTT.